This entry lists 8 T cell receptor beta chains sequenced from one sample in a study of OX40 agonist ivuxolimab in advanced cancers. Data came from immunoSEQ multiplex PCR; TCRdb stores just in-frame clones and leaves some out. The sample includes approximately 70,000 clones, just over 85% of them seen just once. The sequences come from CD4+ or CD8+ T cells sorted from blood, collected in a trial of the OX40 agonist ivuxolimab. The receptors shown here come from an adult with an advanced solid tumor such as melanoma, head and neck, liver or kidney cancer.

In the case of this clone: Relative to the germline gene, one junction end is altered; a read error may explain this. In DNA form, the CDR3 reads TGTGCCTGCAGTTCGAGACAGGTTTCGGGCTACGAGCAGTACTTC. It is translated as CACSSRQVSGYEQYF. The J gene is TRBJ2-7, the V gene TRBV28; TRBD1 is a possible D gene (6 bases). The CDR3 covers 15 residues. Germline CDR1 is MDHEN and CDR2 is SYDVKM. Drawing the rest from reference TRBV28 and TRBJ2-7, the complete variable domain is DVKVTQSSRYLVKRTGEKVFLECVQDMDHENMFWYRQDPGLGLRLIYFSYDVKMKEKGDIPEGYSVSREKKERFSLILESASTNQTSMYLCACSSRQVSGYEQYFGPGTRLTVT.

CDR3 loop: CASRKLAGMYEQYF. CDR3 DNA sequence: TGTGCCAGCAGGAAACTAGCGGGGATGTACGAGCAGTACTTC. The chain uses TRBV2 and TRBJ2-7; 10 nucleotides agree with TRBD2. Trimming took 6 bases from V and 4 from J; bases not matched to a gene: 6. The germline gives CDR1 SNHLY, CDR2 FYNNEI. The CDR3 sequence is 14 residues long.

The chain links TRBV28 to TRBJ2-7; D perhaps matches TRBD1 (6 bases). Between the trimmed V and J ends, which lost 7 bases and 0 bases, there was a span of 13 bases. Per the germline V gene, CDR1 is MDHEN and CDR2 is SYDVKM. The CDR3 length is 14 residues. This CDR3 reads CASKTDSRSYEQYF. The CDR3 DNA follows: TGTGCCAGCAAGACGGACAGCCGCTCCTACGAGCAGTACTTC.

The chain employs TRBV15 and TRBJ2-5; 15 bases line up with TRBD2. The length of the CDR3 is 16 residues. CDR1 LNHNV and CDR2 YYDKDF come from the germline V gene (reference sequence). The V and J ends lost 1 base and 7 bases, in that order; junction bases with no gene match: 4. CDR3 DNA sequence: TGTGCCACCAGCAGAGTCCTGGGACTAGCGGGGGGGACCCAGTACTTC. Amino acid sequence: CATSRVLGLAGGTQYF.

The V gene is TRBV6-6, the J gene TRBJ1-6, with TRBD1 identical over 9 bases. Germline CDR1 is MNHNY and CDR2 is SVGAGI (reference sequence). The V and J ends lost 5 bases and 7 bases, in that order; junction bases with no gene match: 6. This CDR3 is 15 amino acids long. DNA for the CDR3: TGTGCCAGCAGTAACCCGGGACAGGGAAATTCACCCCTCCACTTT. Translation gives CASSNPGQGNSPLHF.

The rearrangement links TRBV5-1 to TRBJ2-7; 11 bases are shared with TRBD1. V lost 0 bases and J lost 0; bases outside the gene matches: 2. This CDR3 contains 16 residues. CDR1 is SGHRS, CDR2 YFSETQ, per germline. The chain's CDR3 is CASSLAGTGGSYEQYF. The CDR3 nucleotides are TGCGCCAGCAGCTTGGCCGGGACAGGGGGCTCCTACGAGCAGTACTTC.

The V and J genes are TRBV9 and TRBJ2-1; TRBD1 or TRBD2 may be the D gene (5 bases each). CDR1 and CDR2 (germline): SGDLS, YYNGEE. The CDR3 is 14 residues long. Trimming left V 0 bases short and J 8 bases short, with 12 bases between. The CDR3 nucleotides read TGTGCCAGCAGCGTAGATTCGAGGGGTCATGAGCAGTTCTTC. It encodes CASSVDSRGHEQFF.

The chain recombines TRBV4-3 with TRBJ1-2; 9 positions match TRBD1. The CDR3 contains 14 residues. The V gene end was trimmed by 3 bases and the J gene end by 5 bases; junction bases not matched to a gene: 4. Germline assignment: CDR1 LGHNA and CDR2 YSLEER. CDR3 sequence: CASSQPGQGYGYTF. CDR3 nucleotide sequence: TGCGCCAGCAGCCAGCCGGGACAGGGTTATGGCTACACCTTC.